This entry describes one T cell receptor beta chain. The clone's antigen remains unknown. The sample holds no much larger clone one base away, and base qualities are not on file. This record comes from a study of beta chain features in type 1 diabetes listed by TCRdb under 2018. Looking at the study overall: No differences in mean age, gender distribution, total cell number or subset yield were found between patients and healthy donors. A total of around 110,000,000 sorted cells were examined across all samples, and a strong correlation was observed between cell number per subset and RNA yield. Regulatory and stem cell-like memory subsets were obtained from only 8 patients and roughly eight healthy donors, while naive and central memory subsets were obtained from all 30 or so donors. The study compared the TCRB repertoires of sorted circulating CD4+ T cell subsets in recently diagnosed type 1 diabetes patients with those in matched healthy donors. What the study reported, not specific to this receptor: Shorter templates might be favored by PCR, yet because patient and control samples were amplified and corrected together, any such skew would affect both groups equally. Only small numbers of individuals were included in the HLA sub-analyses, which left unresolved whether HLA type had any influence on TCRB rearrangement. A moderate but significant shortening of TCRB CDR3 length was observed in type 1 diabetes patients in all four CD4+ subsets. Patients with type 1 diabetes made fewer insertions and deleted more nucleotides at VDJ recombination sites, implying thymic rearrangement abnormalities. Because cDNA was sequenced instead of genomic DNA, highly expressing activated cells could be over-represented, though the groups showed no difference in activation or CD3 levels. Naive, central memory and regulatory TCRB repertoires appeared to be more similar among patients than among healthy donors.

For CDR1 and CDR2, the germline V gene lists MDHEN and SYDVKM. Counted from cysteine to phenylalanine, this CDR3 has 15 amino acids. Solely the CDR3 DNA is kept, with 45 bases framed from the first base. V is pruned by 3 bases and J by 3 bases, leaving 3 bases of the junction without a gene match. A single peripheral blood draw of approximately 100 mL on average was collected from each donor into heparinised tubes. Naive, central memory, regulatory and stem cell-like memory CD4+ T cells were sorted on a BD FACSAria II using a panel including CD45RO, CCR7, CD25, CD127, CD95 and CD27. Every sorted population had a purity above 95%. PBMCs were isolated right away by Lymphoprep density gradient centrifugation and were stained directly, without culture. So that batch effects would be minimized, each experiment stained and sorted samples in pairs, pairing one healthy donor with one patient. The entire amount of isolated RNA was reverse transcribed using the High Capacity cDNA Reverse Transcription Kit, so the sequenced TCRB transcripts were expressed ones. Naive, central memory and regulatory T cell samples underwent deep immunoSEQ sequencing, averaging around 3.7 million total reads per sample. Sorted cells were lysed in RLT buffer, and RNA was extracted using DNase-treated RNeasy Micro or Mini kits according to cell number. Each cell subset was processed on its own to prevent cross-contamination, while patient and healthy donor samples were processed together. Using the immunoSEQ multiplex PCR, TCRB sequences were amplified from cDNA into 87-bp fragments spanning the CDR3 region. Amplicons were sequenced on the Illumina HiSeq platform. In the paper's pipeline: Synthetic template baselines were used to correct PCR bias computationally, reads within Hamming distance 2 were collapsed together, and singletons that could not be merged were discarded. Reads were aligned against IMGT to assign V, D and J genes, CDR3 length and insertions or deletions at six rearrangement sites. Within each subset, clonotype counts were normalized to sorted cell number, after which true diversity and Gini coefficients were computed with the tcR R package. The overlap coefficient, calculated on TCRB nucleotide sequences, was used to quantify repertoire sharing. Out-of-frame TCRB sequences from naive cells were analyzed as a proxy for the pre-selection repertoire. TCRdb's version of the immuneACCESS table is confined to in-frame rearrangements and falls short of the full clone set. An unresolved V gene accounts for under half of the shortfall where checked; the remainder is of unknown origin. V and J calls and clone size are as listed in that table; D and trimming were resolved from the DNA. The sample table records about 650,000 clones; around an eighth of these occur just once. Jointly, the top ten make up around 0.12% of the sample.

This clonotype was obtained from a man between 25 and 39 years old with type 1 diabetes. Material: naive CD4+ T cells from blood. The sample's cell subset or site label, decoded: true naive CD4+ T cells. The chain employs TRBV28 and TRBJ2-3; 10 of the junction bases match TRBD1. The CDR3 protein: CASSFGTGETDTQYF. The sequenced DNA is TGTGCCAGCAGTTTCGGGACAGGGGAGACAGATACGCAGTATTTT.